This TCR beta chain was identified in a study of T cells after yellow fever vaccination. The study's findings and limits: Booster sampling recovered most clones from primary vaccination (less than 97% CD4, around 88% CD8). It was a weaker secondary response, yet one that peaked faster, at day 5 versus 15.

The sample holds many counts of this clonotype. Its antigen is undetermined. The authors made TCR cDNA by 5'RACE template switching, adding a universal primer site and UMIs. TCRdb passed the 5' RACE reads through MiXCR, listing each CDR3 protein once. The sample carries about 220,000 distinct CDR3 sequences, 3% to 3.5% recorded once. This CDR3 is built from 14 residues. V shed 5 bases and J shed 4 bases, with 14 bases lying between them. CDR1 MGHRA and CDR2 YSYEKL come from the germline V gene. Material: CD4+ T cells sorted from PBMCs, obtained 10 days after the yellow fever booster vaccination. This chain connects TRBV4-1 to TRBJ2-5; no firm D call. The receptor was isolated from a man aged 18 to 29 who received the YFV17D yellow fever vaccine. The CDR3 nucleotides read TGCGCCAGCAGCTCCCCGATGGAACGAGAGACCCAGTACTTC. Translating gives CASSSPMERETQYF.